Shown below are 16 T cell receptor beta chains from a single sample sequenced in a study of technical replicates of blood from several donors. Measured with immunoSEQ multiplex PCR; TCRdb has only the in-frame clones, and not every one. This sample carries under 65,000 clones, approximately 94% of them seen once, and the ten largest clones take about 0.41%. The sample comprised T cells isolated from PBMCs. These receptors were collected from a human donor in good health.

This chain links TRBV6-5 with TRBJ2-3; tentatively, D is TRBD2 (6 bases). Germline-derived CDR1 and CDR2 are MNHEY and SVGAGI. The CDR3 has 13 residues. Deletions cut 8 bases from V and 7 bases from J, with 16 bases between. CDR3 amino acids: CASGNFGGHTQYF. DNA for the CDR3: TGTGCCAGCGGCAATTTCGGGGGTCATACGCAGTATTTT.

This clone was detected once. The rearrangement uses TRBV5-6 and TRBJ1-1; D not certain. This CDR3 region has 16 residues. CDR1 and CDR2 (germline): SGHDT, YYEEEE. V was cut by 0 bases and J by 0 bases, with 12 bases left in between. This chain's CDR3 is CASSLAFGLMNTEAFF. For the CDR3, the DNA is TGTGCCAGCAGCTTGGCCTTTGGACTAATGAACACTGAAGCTTTCTTT.

The chain has TRBV5-4 and TRBJ2-7; D might be TRBD1 (5 bases). Germline loops: CDR1 SGHNT, CDR2 YYREEE (reference sequence). The CDR3 consists of 15 residues. Trimming took off 5 bases at V and 1 base at J, with 16 bases between the two ends. The CDR3 DNA follows: TGTGCCAGCAGGTTTGACAGAGCTGTTTCCTACGAGCAGTACTTC. Translated, it gives CASRFDRAVSYEQYF.

This chain joins TRBV9 and TRBJ2-3; TRBD2 agrees at 8 bases. Germline CDR1 is SGDLS and CDR2 is YYNGEE. V dropped 0 bases and J dropped 4; count of bases not matched to a gene: 10. The CDR3 is 17 amino acids. The CDR3 DNA sequence: TGTGCCAGCAGCGTAGGTAGGAGCGGGAGTTTCGCAGATACGCAGTATTTT. Protein product: CASSVGRSGSFADTQYF.

The chain employs TRBV11-3 and TRBJ2-1; 11 bases line up with TRBD2. Looked up from germline, CDR1 is SGHNT and CDR2 is YENEEA. The V and J ends lost 3 bases and 9 bases, in that order; junction bases with no gene match: 7. The CDR3 sequence is 15 residues long. CDR3: CASSLLAGGGFEQFF. The CDR3 bases are TGTGCCAGCAGCTTGTTAGCGGGAGGGGGGTTTGAGCAGTTCTTC. The complete variable domain, with remaining parts taken from reference TRBV11-3 and TRBJ2-1, reads EAGVVQSPRYKIIEKKQPVAFWCNPISGHNTLYWYLQNLGQGPELLIRYENEEAVDDSQLPKDRFSAERLKGVDSTLKIQPAELGDSAVYLCASSLLAGGGFEQFFGPGTRLTVL.

The chain joins TRBV30 to TRBJ2-7; 11 bases are shared with TRBD2. This CDR3 is 12 amino acids long. The junction had 9 bases not matched to a gene; V was cut back by 6 bases and J by 11 bases. Germline V gene lookup returns CDR1 GTSNPN and CDR2 SVGIG (reference sequence). This CDR3 is CACRLAGKAEYF. CDR3 in DNA: TGTGCCTGCAGACTAGCGGGAAAGGCGGAGTACTTC.

V gene TRBV2 combines with J gene TRBJ1-1; 7 bases agree with TRBD1. The germline V gene has CDR1 SNHLY and CDR2 FYNNEI. The length of the CDR3 is 14 residues. V lost 6 bases to trimming and J lost 7 bases; unmatched junction nucleotides: 11. This CDR3 is CASRYRGVEGEAFF. DNA for the CDR3: TGTGCCAGCAGATACAGGGGCGTCGAAGGTGAAGCTTTCTTT.

The chain has TRBV7-8 and TRBJ2-3; 12 bases agree with TRBD2. This CDR3 is 19 amino acids long. Germline V gene sequence: CDR1 SGHVS, CDR2 FQNEAQ. V was pared by 2 bases and J by 6 bases, with 15 bases of the junction left unmatched. CDR3 in DNA: TGTGCCAGCAGCTTAACAGGACCGACTAGCGGGAGCCCCACGGATACGCAGTATTTT. This translates into CASSLTGPTSGSPTDTQYF.

V usage is TRBV19 and J usage is TRBJ1-5, with D unresolved. The V and J ends lost 6 bases and 0 bases respectively, with 12 bases between them. The CDR3 is made up of 15 amino acids. CDR1 LNHDA and CDR2 SQIVND come from the germline V gene (reference sequence). Here the CDR3 DNA reads TGTGCCAGTAGAGACTTCCCCAATAGCAATCAGCCCCAGCATTTT. Translation gives CASRDFPNSNQPQHF.

The V call is TRBV2, the J call TRBJ1-2; 7 nucleotides agree with TRBD1. The CDR3 is 11 residues long. Looked up from germline, CDR1 is SNHLY and CDR2 is FYNNEI. Trimming cost V 9 bases and J 6 bases; bases outside gene matches: 4. The CDR3 here is CASMTGNGYTF. The CDR3 region has the DNA TGTGCCAGTATGACAGGGAATGGCTACACCTTC.

The V gene is TRBV5-1, the J gene TRBJ2-5, with 8 bases fitting TRBD1. V was pared by 1 base and J by 5 bases, with 7 bases of the junction left unmatched. The V gene's germline CDR1 is SGHRS and CDR2 YFSETQ. This CDR3 spans 15 amino acids. The chain's CDR3 is CASSLRTGRGETQYF. The CDR3 region has the DNA TGCGCCAGCAGCTTGCGGACAGGGAGAGGGGAGACCCAGTACTTC.

The chain recombines TRBV6-5 with TRBJ2-7, with D perhaps TRBD1 (5 bases). The CDR3 sequence is 13 residues long. Germline lookup yields CDR1 MNHEY and CDR2 SVGAGI. V lost 6 bases and J lost 3, with 12 bases in between. As DNA, the CDR3 is TGTGCCAGCAGCTTAGACAGATACTACGAGCAGTACTTC. Encoded protein: CASSLDRYYEQYF.

The chain links TRBV7-9 to TRBJ1-5, with TRBD1 as a possible D gene (6 bases). The CDR3 spans 12 residues. Looked up from germline, CDR1 is SEHNR and CDR2 is FQNEAQ (reference sequence). V lost 7 bases, J lost 6 bases, and 10 bases lay in between. CDR3 in amino acids: CASTRGGQPQHF. The CDR3, as DNA: TGTGCCAGCACTAGGGGGGGTCAGCCCCAGCATTTT.

The chain uses TRBV5-1 and TRBJ1-5; 10 nucleotides match TRBD1. The CDR3 totals 16 residues. Germline V lookup: CDR1 SGHRS, CDR2 YFSETQ. The V gene end was trimmed by 4 bases and the J gene end by 5 bases; junction bases not matched to a gene: 9. CDR3 coding DNA: TGCGCCAGCAGCCCTCCCGGGACAGGGGATCATCAGCCCCAGCATTTT. Its translation: CASSPPGTGDHQPQHF.

The chain employs TRBV5-5 and TRBJ1-1; the D is unclear. With 4 bases removed from V and 3 bases from J, the gap between germline ends came to 10 bases. Germline V gives CDR1 SGHKS, CDR2 YYEKEE (reference sequence). The CDR3 is 13 amino acids. The DNA of the CDR3 is TGTGCCAGCAGCCTGGGCCGGTACACTGAAGCTTTCTTT. Its protein is CASSLGRYTEAFF.

The chain carries TRBV11-1 and TRBJ2-7, with a possible D match to TRBD2 (6 bases). Per the germline V gene, CDR1 is SGHAT and CDR2 is FQDESV (reference sequence). CDR3 length equals 13 residues. V was cut by 1 base and J by 6 bases, with 10 bases left in between. CDR3: CASSLEVAAEQYF. In DNA, the CDR3 is TGTGCCAGCAGCTTAGAGGTAGCGGCCGAGCAGTACTTC.